The source of this TCR beta chain is a study of blood T cell repertoires in COVID-19. The overall study: Acute-phase and convalescent COVID-19 samples originated in the United States, Italy and Spain. Sources were T cells, B-cell-depleted T cells, or PBMCs; the material itself was cDNA or gDNA.

Authors' data handling: By means of reference gene primer amplification, nucleated cell counts were estimated. Data came from immunoSEQ multiplex PCR; TCRdb stores just in-frame clones and leaves some out. From that table come the V and J calls and clone size; the DNA was used to work out D and trimming. Among about 380,000 clones listed, roughly 90% were seen once. The clonotype originates from a man aged 35-49 years with acute or convalescent COVID-19. The sample taken for sequencing was peripheral blood.

CDR3 in amino acids: CASSWDTESSYEQYF. DNA of the CDR3: TGTGCCAGCAGTTGGGACACCGAAAGCTCCTACGAGCAGTACTTC. The V and J genes are TRBV2 and TRBJ2-7, with D maybe TRBD1 (6 bases). V was trimmed by 5 bases and J by 0 bases, leaving 14 bases between them. The CDR3 is made up of 15 amino acids. CDR1 SNHLY and CDR2 FYNNEI come from the germline V gene.